This T cell receptor (beta chain) was documented in a study of Ad26.COV2.S vaccination and SARS-CoV-2 variants. The CDR3 length is 17 residues. V gave up 1 base and J gave up 6 bases, with 21 bases separating them. CDR1 is LGHDT and CDR2 is YNNKEL in the germline V gene (reference sequence). Treatment reported: 15 to 20 received Ad26.COV2.S at low or high dose, single or two shots; about 5 received placebo; per-sample allocation not given. Each sample was drawn 63 days after the first injection (of vaccine or placebo). TCRdb's table, derived via immunoSEQ multiplex PCR, lists solely in-frame clones and lacks some. This sample yields around 450,000 clones, of which 89% are seen a single time; 2% to 3% belongs to the top ten. General study findings and limits: Total responses of T cells may have been underestimated by the analyses of TCR breadth and depth.

Concerning this clone itself: What it recognizes is unknown.

The chain links TRBV3-1 (or the pseudogene TRBV3-2) to TRBJ1-2; perhaps TRBD1 as D (5 bases). The source is a person aged 18-60 years who received the Ad26.COV2.S COVID-19 vaccine or a placebo. This specimen consisted of peripheral blood, obtained in a trial of Ad26.COV2.S vaccine versus placebo. The CDR3 reads CASSQGGGNKVLHGYTF. Written as DNA, the CDR3 is TGTGCCAGCAGCCAAGGCGGGGGGAACAAGGTCTTACATGGCTACACCTTC.